This T cell receptor beta chain was sequenced in a study of identical twins. Using its own MiXCR run on the 5' RACE reads, TCRdb lists one record per CDR3 protein. The profile shows approximately 230,000 distinct CDR3 sequences, 5% to 7% of them singletons. The V gene's germline CDR1 is SGDLS and CDR2 YYNGEE. CDR3 size: 14 residues. Trimming removed 0 bases from V and 0 bases from J, with 6 bases in between. These same data were also listed under a study on T cells expressing NK-cell markers. From that second work: One of the eight sequenced donors was seronegative, whereas the other seven were HCMV-seropositive.

The TCR comes from a woman between 18 and 30 years old in good health. V gene TRBV9 combines with J gene TRBJ1-1; no definite D call. The material sequenced was CD8+ T cells sorted from blood. The CDR3 sequence: CASSVGSLNTEAFF. The CDR3 bases are TGTGCCAGCAGCGTAGGATCGCTGAACACTGAAGCTTTCTTT.